The 17 T cell receptor beta chains presented below share a single source sample, sequenced in a study of T cell responses to AZD1222 COVID-19 vaccine. Data came from immunoSEQ multiplex PCR; TCRdb stores just in-frame clones and leaves some out. The sample carries 150,000 to 200,000 clones, about 89% recorded once. The sample was peripheral blood, taken on day 0 of AZD1222 vaccination. These receptors came from an adult in good health.

The chain is built from TRBV4-2 and TRBJ2-5; TRBD2 is a possible D gene (6 bases). V lost 6 bases to trimming and J lost 1 base, with 18 bases between them. The CDR3 length is 16 residues. Germline V gene sequence: CDR1 LGHNA, CDR2 YNFKEQ. The CDR3 DNA sequence: TGTGCCAGCAGTCCGTCGGGTAGCGGCATCCAAGAGACCCAGTACTTC. This encodes CASSPSGSGIQETQYF.

This chain joins TRBV7-8 and TRBJ2-1, with 9 bases aligning to TRBD2. The trim removed 5 bases at V and 4 bases at J, leaving 6 bases unmatched. CDR1 is SGHVS and CDR2 is FQNEAQ in the germline V gene. This CDR3 comprises 15 residues. The CDR3 loop reads CASSQALAGYNEQFF. The CDR3 DNA sequence: TGTGCCAGCAGCCAAGCACTAGCGGGTTACAATGAGCAGTTCTTC.

The chain carries TRBV6-1 and TRBJ2-7; tentatively, D is TRBD2 (6 bases). Germline V gene lookup returns CDR1 MNHNS and CDR2 SASEGT. Trimming took off 2 bases at V and 2 bases at J, with 7 bases between the two ends. This CDR3 is built from 13 residues. DNA for the CDR3: TGTGCCAGCAGTGAACTAGCGACCTACGAGCAGTACTTC. Translating it yields CASSELATYEQYF.

The V and J genes are TRBV9 and TRBJ1-1; D remains ambiguous. The CDR3 is made up of 15 amino acids. In germline, CDR1 is SGDLS, CDR2 YYNGEE. The ends were cut back, 4 bases at V and 4 bases at J, with 17 bases in the middle. The CDR3 bases are TGTGCCAGCAGCCCCGCCCTGGTATTCGGCACTGAAGCTTTCTTT. It encodes CASSPALVFGTEAFF.

The CDR3 here is CASTYSGAATNEKLFF. The CDR3 nucleotides read TGTGCCAGCACGTACTCAGGGGCAGCAACTAATGAAAAACTGTTTTTT. V gene TRBV18 combines with J gene TRBJ1-4; the D gene is possibly TRBD1 (6 bases). Trimming removed 8 bases at V and 0 bases at J, with 16 bases between. CDR1 is KGHSH and CDR2 is LQKENI in the germline V gene. The CDR3 has 16 residues.

The chain has TRBV6-6 and TRBJ2-5; 11 bases map to TRBD2. The CDR3 length is 14 residues. The V gene end was trimmed by 2 bases and the J gene end by 13 bases; junction bases not matched to a gene: 9. CDR1 and CDR2 from the germline V gene are MNHNY and SVGAGI (reference sequence). CDR3 residues: CASSYDPGLAVPYF. CDR3 nucleotides: TGTGCCAGCAGTTACGACCCGGGACTAGCGGTTCCGTACTTC.

This chain uses TRBV4-3 with TRBJ2-7; TRBD1 aligns across 9 bases. Germline V lookup: CDR1 LGHNA, CDR2 YSLEER. The CDR3 loop spans 12 amino acids. The V gene end was trimmed by 6 bases and the J gene end by 6 bases; junction bases not matched to a gene: 3. CDR3 DNA: TGCGCCAGCAGTAAGGACAGGGGCGAGCAGTACTTC. Translated, it gives CASSKDRGEQYF.

The genes are TRBV9 and TRBJ2-6, with D possibly called TRBD1 or TRBD2 (5 bases each). There are 17 residues in the CDR3. Trimming shortened V by 0 bases and J by 2 bases, and 12 bases separated the two germline ends. CDR1 SGDLS and CDR2 YYNGEE come from the germline V gene. The CDR3 is CASSVGGLGAGANVLTF. The CDR3 bases are TGTGCCAGCAGCGTAGGAGGGTTGGGGGCTGGGGCCAACGTCCTGACTTTC.

The chain recombines TRBV5-8 with TRBJ2-1; 13 bases are a match to TRBD2. Germline CDR1 SGHTS, CDR2 YDEGEE. This CDR3 comprises 15 residues. With 6 bases clipped from V and 8 bases from J, the junction kept 8 bases outside the gene matches. CDR3 residues: CASISGTSGIDEQFF. CDR3 coding DNA: TGTGCCAGCATATCCGGGACTAGCGGGATCGATGAGCAGTTCTTC.

V and J are TRBV19 and TRBJ1-1, with D hard to call. Trimming shortened V by 5 bases and J by 6 bases, and 7 bases separated the two germline ends. The V gene's germline CDR1 is LNHDA and CDR2 SQIVND (reference sequence). The CDR3 covers 11 residues. CDR3 DNA: TGTGCCAGTAGTCGCCCCGCTGAAGCTTTCTTT. Protein product: CASSRPAEAFF.

The CDR3 DNA reads as TGTGCCAGCAGTGAAGCCCCGCGTTTAGGAAACACCATATATTTT. Amino acids: CASSEAPRLGNTIYF. The chain carries TRBV6-1 and TRBJ1-3; D is unresolved. Trimming removed 0 bases from V and 4 bases from J, with 10 bases in between. Germline V gives CDR1 MNHNS, CDR2 SASEGT. The length of the CDR3 is 15 residues.

This chain uses TRBV7-9 with TRBJ1-1, with D uncertain. The CDR3 is 13 residues long. V was trimmed by 2 bases and J by 3 bases, leaving 7 bases between them. Germline V gives CDR1 SEHNR, CDR2 FQNEAQ (reference sequence). CDR3 loop: CASSLRLDTEAFF. The CDR3 DNA reads as TGTGCCAGCAGCTTACGGTTGGACACTGAAGCTTTCTTT.

The chain is built from TRBV24-1 and TRBJ1-5; D unclear. Trimming cost V 5 bases and J 4 bases, with 11 bases left between them. CDR1 is KGHDR and CDR2 is SFDVKD in the germline V gene. The CDR3 spans 14 residues. The CDR3 protein is CATSATEVNQPQHF. CDR3 nucleotide sequence: TGTGCCACCAGTGCCACCGAGGTAAATCAGCCCCAGCATTTT.

The chain links TRBV5-1 to TRBJ2-3; 11 bases align to TRBD2. The CDR3 has 17 residues. Trimming at V came to 1 base and at J to 0 bases, leaving 4 bases not matched to a gene. CDR1 and CDR2 from the germline V gene are SGHRS and YFSETQ. The CDR3 reads CASSLPGTSGSTDTQYF. Written as DNA, the CDR3 is TGCGCCAGCAGCTTGCCCGGGACTAGCGGTAGCACAGATACGCAGTATTTT.

The chain recombines TRBV10-3 with TRBJ1-4; no definite D call. Germline assignment: CDR1 ENHRY and CDR2 SYGVKD. The CDR3 has 13 residues. Trimming took 8 bases from V and 4 from J, leaving 11 bases between them. DNA of the CDR3: TGTGCCATCGCCTATTCCCTTAATGAAAAACTGTTTTTT. It specifies CAIAYSLNEKLFF.

V and J are TRBV7-2 and TRBJ2-3; D perhaps matches TRBD2 (6 bases). The CDR3 sequence is 15 residues long. Trimming took off 4 bases at V and 2 bases at J, with 13 bases between the two ends. The germline CDR1 and CDR2 sequences are SGHTA and FQGNSA. The CDR3 sequence is CASSSLASFTDTQYF. CDR3 coding DNA: TGTGCCAGCAGCTCTCTAGCGTCTTTCACAGATACGCAGTATTTT. The variable domain in full, completed from reference TRBV7-2 and TRBJ2-3, reads GAGVSQSPSNKVTEKGKDVELRCDPISGHTALYWYRQSLGQGLEFLIYFQGNSAPDKSGLPSDRFSAERTGGSVSTLTIQRTQQEDSAVYLCASSSLASFTDTQYFGPGTRLTVL.

This clone was detected once. Written as DNA, the CDR3 is TGTGCCAGCAGTGAACCGACAGGCCTAGCTAACTATGGCTACACCTTC. Encoded protein: CASSEPTGLANYGYTF. The chain couples TRBV6-1 to TRBJ1-2; D perhaps matches TRBD1 (6 bases). V was trimmed by 2 bases and J by 0 bases, leaving 13 bases between them. CDR1 is MNHNS, CDR2 SASEGT, per germline. The CDR3 extends over 16 amino acids.